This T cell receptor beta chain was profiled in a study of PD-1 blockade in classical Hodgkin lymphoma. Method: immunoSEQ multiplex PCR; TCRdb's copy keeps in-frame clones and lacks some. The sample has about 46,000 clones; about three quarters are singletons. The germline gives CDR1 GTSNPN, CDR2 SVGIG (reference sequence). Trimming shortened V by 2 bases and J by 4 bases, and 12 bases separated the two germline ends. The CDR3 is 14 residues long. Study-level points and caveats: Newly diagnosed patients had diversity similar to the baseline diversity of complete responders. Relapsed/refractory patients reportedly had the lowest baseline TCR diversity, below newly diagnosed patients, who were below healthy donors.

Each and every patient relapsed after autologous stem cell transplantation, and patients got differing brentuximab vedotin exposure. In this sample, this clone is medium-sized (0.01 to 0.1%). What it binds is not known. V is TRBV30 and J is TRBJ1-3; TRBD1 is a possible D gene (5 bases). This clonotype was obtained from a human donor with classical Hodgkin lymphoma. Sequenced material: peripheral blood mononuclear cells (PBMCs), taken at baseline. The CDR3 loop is CAWSTGLEGNTIYF. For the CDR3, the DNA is TGTGCCTGGAGTACAGGATTGGAGGGAAACACCATATATTTT.